A selection of T cell receptor beta chains follows, all from one sample in a study of shared clonotypes between healthy human individuals. Method: immunoSEQ multiplex PCR; TCRdb's copy keeps in-frame clones and lacks some. The table has roughly 700,000 clones, approximately 79% seen once. Material for sequencing was memory CD4+ T cells sorted from blood. These receptors all come from a woman aged 30 to 39 in good health. The CDR3 runs from the conserved cysteine through the conserved F or W.

CASSNKPGLAGTYEQYF	TRBV21-1
CASSPGQLVDTIYF	TRBV7-6
CASSLAPGTDIYEQYF	TRBV5-1
CASSENRPYGYTF	TRBV2
CASSPRGHHTNTEAFF	TRBV11-2
CASRGGLAGGSSYNEQFF	TRBV5-1
CASSTGTGEAQHF	TRBV6-5
CASSYRLPGELFF	TRBV6-5
CASRGQGWVSEAFF	TRBV7-2
CASSETLAKTQYF	TRBV6-1
CSVGLAESSYEQYF	TRBV29-1
CAWSARHPNQPQHF	TRBV30
CASSAKGQGRYYEQYF	TRBV5-1
CASSGNRGAQPQHF	TRBV19
CSVEDGGATNEKLFF	TRBV29-1
CASSSGLAGVNSETQYF	TRBV5-1
CASSHRVAGGKETQYF	TRBV7-2
CASSSYLAGELFF	TRBV7-2
CSVGPSGSYEQYF	TRBV29-1
CASSLGGQGRTETQYF	TRBV5-1
CATRLDYTNTGELFF	TRBV15
CAINRDSWNTEAFF	TRBV10-3
CASSLSGTGYEKLFF	TRBV27
CASSLEGHYSGANVLTF	TRBV5-1